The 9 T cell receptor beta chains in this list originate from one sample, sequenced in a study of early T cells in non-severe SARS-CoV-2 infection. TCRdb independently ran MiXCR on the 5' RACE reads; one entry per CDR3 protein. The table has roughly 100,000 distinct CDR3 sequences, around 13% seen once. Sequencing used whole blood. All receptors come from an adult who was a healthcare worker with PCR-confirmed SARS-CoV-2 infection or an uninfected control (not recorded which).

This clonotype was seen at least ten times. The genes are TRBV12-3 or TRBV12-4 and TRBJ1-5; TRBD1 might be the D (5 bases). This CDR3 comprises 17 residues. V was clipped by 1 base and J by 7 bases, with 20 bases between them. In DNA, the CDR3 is TGTGCCAGCAGTTTAGGGATTACTCGGGACCCCTGGCAGCCCCAGCATTTT. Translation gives CASSLGITRDPWQPQHF.

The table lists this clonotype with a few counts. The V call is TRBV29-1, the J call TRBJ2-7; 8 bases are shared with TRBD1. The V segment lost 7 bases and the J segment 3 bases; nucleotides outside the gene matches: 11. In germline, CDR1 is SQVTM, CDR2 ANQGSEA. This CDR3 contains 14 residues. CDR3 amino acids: CSAAAAGGHYEQYF. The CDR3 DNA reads TGCAGCGCGGCGGCAGCAGGGGGCCACTACGAGCAGTACTTC.

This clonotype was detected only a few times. CDR3 loop: CASSELPRNNEQFF. In nucleotides, the CDR3 is TGCGCCAGCAGTGAGCTACCAAGAAACAATGAGCAGTTCTTC. The V gene is TRBV10-1, the J gene TRBJ2-1; no firm D call. The germline V and J ends were trimmed by 2 bases and 5 bases, with 10 bases remaining between them. The CDR3 runs 14 residues. Germline CDR1 WNHNN, CDR2 SYGVQD (reference sequence).

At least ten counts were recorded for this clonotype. The CDR3 is CASSQRAGLDHEQFF. CDR3 coding DNA: TGTGCCAGTAGTCAGCGAGCGGGTCTGGACCATGAGCAGTTCTTC. The chain employs TRBV19 and TRBJ2-1, with a possible D match to TRBD2 (6 bases). Germline V gives CDR1 LNHDA, CDR2 SQIVND (reference sequence). The CDR3 sequence is 15 residues long. The V end was cut by 5 bases, the J end by 8 bases, with 19 bases between.

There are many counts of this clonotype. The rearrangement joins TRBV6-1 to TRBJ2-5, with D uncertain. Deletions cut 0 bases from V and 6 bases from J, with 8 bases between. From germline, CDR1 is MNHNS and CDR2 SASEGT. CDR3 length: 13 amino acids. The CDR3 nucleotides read TGTGCCAGCAGTGAAGCCGGCCGGCAGACCCAGTACTTC. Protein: CASSEAGRQTQYF.

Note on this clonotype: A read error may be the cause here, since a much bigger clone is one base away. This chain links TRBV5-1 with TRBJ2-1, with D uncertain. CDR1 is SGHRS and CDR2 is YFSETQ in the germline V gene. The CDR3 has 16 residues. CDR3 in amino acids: CVSSLRADSSYNEQFF. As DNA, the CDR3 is TGCGTCAGCAGCCTGAGAGCCGACTCCTCCTACAATGAGCAGTTCTTC. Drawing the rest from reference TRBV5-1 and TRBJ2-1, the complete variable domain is KAGVTQTPRYLIKTRGQQVTLSCSPISGHRSVSWYQQTPGQGLQFLFEYFSETQRNKGNFPGRFSGRQFSNSRSEMNVSTLELGDSALYLCVSSLRADSSYNEQFFGPGTRLTVL.

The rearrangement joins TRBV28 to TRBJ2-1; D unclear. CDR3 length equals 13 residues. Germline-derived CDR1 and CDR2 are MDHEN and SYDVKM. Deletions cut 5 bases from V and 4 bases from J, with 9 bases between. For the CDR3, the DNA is TGTGCCAGCAGTCCCTCTTTTTACAATGAGCAGTTCTTC. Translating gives CASSPSFYNEQFF.

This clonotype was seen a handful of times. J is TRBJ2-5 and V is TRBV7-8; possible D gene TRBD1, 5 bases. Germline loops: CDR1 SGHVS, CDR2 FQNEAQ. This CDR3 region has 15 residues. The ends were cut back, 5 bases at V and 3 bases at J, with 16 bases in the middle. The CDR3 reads CASSQPDSLKETQYF. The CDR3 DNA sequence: TGTGCCAGCAGCCAGCCAGACAGTTTAAAAGAGACCCAGTACTTC. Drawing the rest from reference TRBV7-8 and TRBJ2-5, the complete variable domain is GAGVSQSPRYKVAKRGQDVALRCDPISGHVSLFWYQQALGQGPEFLTYFQNEAQLDKSGLPSDRFFAERPEGSVSTLKIQRTQQEDSAVYLCASSQPDSLKETQYFGPGTRLLVL.

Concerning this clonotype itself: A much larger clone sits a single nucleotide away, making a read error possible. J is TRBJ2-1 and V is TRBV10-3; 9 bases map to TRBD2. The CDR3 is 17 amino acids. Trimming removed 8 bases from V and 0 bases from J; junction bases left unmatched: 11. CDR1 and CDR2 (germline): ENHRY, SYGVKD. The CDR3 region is CAIRDSGSRSSYNEQFF. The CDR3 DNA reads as TGTGCCATCCGGGATAGCGGGAGTCGTAGCTCCTACAATGAGCAGTTCTTC.